This T cell receptor (beta chain) was sequenced during a study of T cell responses to AZD1222 COVID-19 vaccine. The study, taken as a whole, reports: Clonal diversity may have been underestimated in mostly white British donors. With dominance at 160-218 and 743-854, vaccine-associated CD4 TCRs spanned spike.

Trimming pared 4 bases from V and 4 bases from J, leaving 4 bases between. The length of the CDR3 is 12 residues. The germline CDR1 and CDR2 sequences are LGHNA and YNFKEQ. As to this clone: Its antigen is not known.

Profiled with immunoSEQ multiplex PCR; TCRdb holds only in-frame clones, not every one. The repertoire consists of under 100,000 clones, with about nine tenths occurring once and the leading ten covering approximately 5%. The sequenced sample was peripheral blood, obtained 28 days after the second AZD1222 dose. The receptor's source is an adult who received the AZD1222 COVID-19 vaccine. This chain joins TRBV4-2 and TRBJ2-2; the D is unclear. For the CDR3, the DNA is TGTGCCAGCAGCCGTGGCACCGGGGAGCTGTTTTTT. It yields the protein CASSRGTGELFF.